This T cell receptor (beta chain) comes out of a study of identical twins. Comment on this clonotype: Its target is unknown. At one of its ends the junction is not consistent with the germline gene, which may arise from a read error.

Each CDR3 protein is one row after TCRdb ran MiXCR on the 5' RACE reads. The sample records 1.5 million to 2 million distinct CDR3 sequences, around 33% being singletons. Overall study findings and caveats: Fewer insertions characterized abundant cord blood beta clonotypes, whereas memory repertoires showed none.

CDR1 is LGHDT, CDR2 YNNKEL, per germline (reference sequence). This CDR3 is 14 amino acids long. The clonotype originates from a newborn girl in good health. The sequencing input was cord blood. The V call is TRBV3-1, the J call TRBJ2-7, with D unclear. The DNA for the CDR3 is TGTGCCGGCAGCCAACCACCGACCTCCTACGAGCAGTACTTC. It translates to CAGSQPPTSYEQYF.